This T cell receptor (beta chain) was observed in a study of blood T cell repertoires in COVID-19. This CDR3 has 12 residues. Between the trimmed V and J ends, which lost 5 bases and 2 bases, there was a span of 6 bases. Germline lookup yields CDR1 MNHEY and CDR2 SVGAGI. Residents of approximately 25 US areas, aged roughly 18 to 90 years, made up the participants. In the source study's methods: Estimation of nucleated cell counts was performed using reference gene primer amplification. Clones were read by immunoSEQ multiplex PCR, and TCRdb kept only the in-frame ones, dropping some. From that table come the V and J calls and clone size; the DNA was used to work out D and trimming. The sample lists 300,000 to 450,000 clones; over 75% were seen once.

The chain recombines TRBV6-5 with TRBJ1-2; D gene uncertain. The material sequenced was PBMCs or T cells enriched from blood (not recorded which). The TCR comes from a man aged 40-55 years in a cohort exposed to, infected with or recovered from COVID-19 (not recorded which). The CDR3: CASSPGNYGYTF. Here the CDR3 DNA reads TGTGCCAGCAGTCCGGGGAACTATGGCTACACCTTC.